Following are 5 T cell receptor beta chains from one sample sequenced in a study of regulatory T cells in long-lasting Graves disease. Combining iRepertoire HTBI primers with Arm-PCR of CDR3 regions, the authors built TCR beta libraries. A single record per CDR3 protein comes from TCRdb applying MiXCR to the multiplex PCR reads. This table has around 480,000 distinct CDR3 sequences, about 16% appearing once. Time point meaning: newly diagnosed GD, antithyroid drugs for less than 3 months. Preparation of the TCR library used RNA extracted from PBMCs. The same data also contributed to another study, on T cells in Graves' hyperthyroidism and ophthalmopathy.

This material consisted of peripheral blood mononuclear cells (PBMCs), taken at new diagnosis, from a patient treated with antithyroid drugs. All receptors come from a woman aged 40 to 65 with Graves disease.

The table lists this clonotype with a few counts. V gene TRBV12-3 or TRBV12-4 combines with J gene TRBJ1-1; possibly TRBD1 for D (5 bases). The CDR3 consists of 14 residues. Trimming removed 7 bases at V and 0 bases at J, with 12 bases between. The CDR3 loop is CASIRDGMNTEAFF. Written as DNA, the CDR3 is TGTGCCAGCATCCGGGACGGAATGAACACTGAAGCTTTCTTT.

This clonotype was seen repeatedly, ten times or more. DNA of the CDR3: TGTGCCAGCAGCCGCATTCTCGAGGGGCTTCACGGGGAGCTGTTTTTT. Encoded protein: CASSRILEGLHGELFF. This chain connects TRBV3-1 to TRBJ2-2; D may match TRBD1 or TRBD2 (5 bases each). CDR1 is LGHDT and CDR2 is YNNKEL in the germline V gene (reference sequence). Between the trimmed V and J ends, which lost 4 bases and 7 bases, there was a span of 19 bases. The CDR3 sequence is 16 residues long.

The CDR3 nucleotides are TGCAGTGCTAGAGATTTTCCCCGACAGAGAAGCACTAACTATGGCTACACCTTC. It translates to CSARDFPRQRSTNYGYTF. V usage is TRBV20-1 and J usage is TRBJ1-2, with D perhaps TRBD1 (5 bases). CDR3 size: 18 residues. Germline V CDR1 and CDR2: DFQATT, SNEGSKA (reference sequence). Trimming shortened V by 0 bases and J by 0 bases, and 20 bases separated the two germline ends.

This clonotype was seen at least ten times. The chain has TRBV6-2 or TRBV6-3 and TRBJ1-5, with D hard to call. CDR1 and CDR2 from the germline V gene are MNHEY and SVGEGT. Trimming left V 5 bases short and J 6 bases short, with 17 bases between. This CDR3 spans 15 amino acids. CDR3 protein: CASSETRGTGQPQHF. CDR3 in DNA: TGTGCCAGCAGTGAGACTCGGGGTACGGGTCAGCCCCAGCATTTT.

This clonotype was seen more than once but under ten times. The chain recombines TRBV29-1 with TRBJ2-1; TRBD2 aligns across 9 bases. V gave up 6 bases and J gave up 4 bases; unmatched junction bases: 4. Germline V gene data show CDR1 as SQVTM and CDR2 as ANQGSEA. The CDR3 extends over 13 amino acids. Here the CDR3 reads CSVAGGRYNEQFF. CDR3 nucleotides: TGCAGCGTAGCGGGGGGCAGATACAATGAGCAGTTCTTC.